The 8 T cell receptor beta chains in this list originate from one sample, sequenced in a study of beta chain features in type 1 diabetes. Expressed TCRB transcripts were sequenced because the isolated RNA had all been reverse transcribed beforehand. Some clones are missing from TCRdb's copy, which holds only in-frame ones; the method was immunoSEQ multiplex PCR. The sample has 900,000 or so clones, roughly 15% seen once. What was sequenced was naive CD4+ T cells from blood. These receptors all come from a woman aged 18-30 years in good health.

Only a few counts were recorded for this clone. The chain joins TRBV28 to TRBJ1-4; D is uncertain. CDR3 length: 13 residues. V was clipped by 5 bases and J by 4 bases, with 8 bases between them. CDR1 MDHEN and CDR2 SYDVKM come from the germline V gene. DNA of the CDR3: TGTGCCAGCAGTATGCCCCATAATGAAAAACTGTTTTTT. It translates to CASSMPHNEKLFF. Drawing the rest from reference TRBV28 and TRBJ1-4, the complete variable domain is DVKVTQSSRYLVKRTGEKVFLECVQDMDHENMFWYRQDPGLGLRLIYFSYDVKMKEKGDIPEGYSVSREKKERFSLILESASTNQTSMYLCASSMPHNEKLFFGSGTQLSVL.

In its sample, this clone was seen a few times. The chain couples TRBV7-2 to TRBJ2-2; TRBD1 or TRBD2 may be the D gene (5 bases each). The germline V and J ends were trimmed by 3 bases and 3 bases, with 17 bases remaining between them. CDR3 length: 17 amino acids. Germline assignment: CDR1 SGHTA and CDR2 FQGNSA. Here the CDR3 DNA reads TGTGCCAGCAGCTTGGTAGGGACCGGGGAGCACACCGGGGAGCTGTTTTTT. Residues: CASSLVGTGEHTGELFF.

Points on this clone: The junction departs from germline at one end; a sequencing error may be responsible. This chain connects TRBV28 to TRBJ2-7; D possibly matches TRBD1 or TRBD2 (5 bases each). The CDR3 has 9 amino acids. CDR1 and CDR2 (germline): MDHEN, SYDVKM. The chain's CDR3 is CASSLWGPF. CDR3 in DNA: TGTGCCAGCAGTTTATGGGGACCCTTC.

This chain links TRBV2 with TRBJ2-5; D possibly corresponds to TRBD1 (5 bases). The germline V gene has CDR1 SNHLY and CDR2 FYNNEI. With 8 bases removed from V and 2 bases from J, the gap between germline ends came to 15 bases. CDR3 size: 14 residues. The CDR3 DNA reads TGTGCCAGCCAAAACAGGTTTTCTCAAGAGACCCAGTACTTC. Its translation is CASQNRFSQETQYF.

This chain joins TRBV5-1 and TRBJ2-3; D unclear. This CDR3 is built from 13 residues. Germline loops: CDR1 SGHRS, CDR2 YFSETQ. Trimming shortened V by 7 bases and J by 5 bases, and 14 bases separated the two germline ends. In DNA, the CDR3 is TGCGCCAGCGCCGGGCCCAACGTAGATACGCAGTATTTT. Its protein product is CASAGPNVDTQYF. The full variable domain, rest sourced from reference TRBV5-1 and TRBJ2-3, is KAGVTQTPRYLIKTRGQQVTLSCSPISGHRSVSWYQQTPGQGLQFLFEYFSETQRNKGNFPGRFSGRQFSNSRSEMNVSTLELGDSALYLCASAGPNVDTQYFGPGTRLTVL.

A word on this clone: At one end the junction does not follow the germline gene, possibly because of a read error. This chain links TRBV20-1 with TRBJ2-5; D remains ambiguous. The DNA end is a closer match to TRBJ2-7, so the J assignment may be wrong. The CDR3 has 11 residues. The germline V gene encodes CDR1 DFQATT and CDR2 SNEGSKA (reference sequence). The CDR3 nucleotides read TGCAGTGCTATTTACTCCCACGAGCAGTACTTC. Amino acid sequence: CSAIYSHEQYF.

This clone was recorded a few times. J is TRBJ2-4 and V is TRBV7-2; D is unresolved. The germline V gene has CDR1 SGHTA and CDR2 FQGNSA. V was cut by 0 bases and J by 0 bases, with 3 bases left in between. The CDR3 sequence is 14 residues long. CDR3 amino acids: CASSLALAKNIQYF. CDR3 DNA: TGTGCCAGCAGCTTAGCTCTAGCCAAAAACATTCAGTACTTC.

This clone has only a few counts. This chain links TRBV18 with TRBJ2-3; no definite D call. The length of the CDR3 is 13 residues. Germline CDR1 KGHSH, CDR2 LQKENI. V lost 2 bases and J lost 2, with 5 bases in between. This CDR3 reads CASSPTYTDTQYF. The CDR3 bases are TGTGCCAGCTCACCAACATACACAGATACGCAGTATTTT.